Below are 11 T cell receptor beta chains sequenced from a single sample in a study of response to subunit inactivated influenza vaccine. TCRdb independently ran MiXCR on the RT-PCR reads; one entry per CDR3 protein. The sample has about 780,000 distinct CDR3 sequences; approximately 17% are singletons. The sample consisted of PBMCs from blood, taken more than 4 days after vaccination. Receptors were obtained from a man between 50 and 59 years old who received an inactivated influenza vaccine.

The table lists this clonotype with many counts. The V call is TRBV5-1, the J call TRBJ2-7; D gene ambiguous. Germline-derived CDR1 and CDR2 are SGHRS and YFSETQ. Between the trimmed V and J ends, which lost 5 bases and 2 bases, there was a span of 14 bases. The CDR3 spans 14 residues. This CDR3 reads CASRPIPETYEQYF. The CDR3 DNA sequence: TGCGCCAGCAGACCCATTCCAGAGACCTACGAGCAGTACTTC.

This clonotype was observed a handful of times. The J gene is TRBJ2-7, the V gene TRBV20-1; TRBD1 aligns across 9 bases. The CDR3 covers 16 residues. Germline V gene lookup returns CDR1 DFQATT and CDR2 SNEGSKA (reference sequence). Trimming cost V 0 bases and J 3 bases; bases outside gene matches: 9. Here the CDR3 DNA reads TGCAGTGCTAGAGATCTTTTGAGGGACAGGGTCTACGAGCAGTACTTC. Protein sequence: CSARDLLRDRVYEQYF.

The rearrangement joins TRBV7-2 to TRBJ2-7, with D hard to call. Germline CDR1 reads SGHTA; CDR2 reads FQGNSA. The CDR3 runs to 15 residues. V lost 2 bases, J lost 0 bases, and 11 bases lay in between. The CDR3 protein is CASSLKVGHSYEQYF. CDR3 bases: TGTGCCAGCAGCTTAAAAGTGGGCCACTCCTACGAGCAGTACTTC.

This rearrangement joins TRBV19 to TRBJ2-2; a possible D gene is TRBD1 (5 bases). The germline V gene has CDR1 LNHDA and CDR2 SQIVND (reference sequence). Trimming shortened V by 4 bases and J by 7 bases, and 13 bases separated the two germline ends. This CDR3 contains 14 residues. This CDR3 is CASSTAPGIGELFF. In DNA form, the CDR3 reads TGTGCCAGTAGTACGGCCCCAGGGATCGGGGAGCTGTTTTTT.

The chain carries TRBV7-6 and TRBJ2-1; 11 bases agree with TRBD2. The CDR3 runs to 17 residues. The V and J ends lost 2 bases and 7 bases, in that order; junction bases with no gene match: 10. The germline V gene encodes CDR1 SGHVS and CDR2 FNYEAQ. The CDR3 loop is CASSLRTSGHPGNEQFF. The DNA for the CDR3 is TGTGCCAGCAGCTTACGGACTAGCGGGCACCCGGGGAATGAGCAGTTCTTC.

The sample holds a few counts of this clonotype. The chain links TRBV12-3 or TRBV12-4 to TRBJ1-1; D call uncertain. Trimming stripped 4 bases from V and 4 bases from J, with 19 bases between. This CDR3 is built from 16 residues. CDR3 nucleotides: TGTGCCAGCAGTTCCTTTGGTCAGGATAAATCCACTGAAGCTTTCTTT. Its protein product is CASSSFGQDKSTEAFF.

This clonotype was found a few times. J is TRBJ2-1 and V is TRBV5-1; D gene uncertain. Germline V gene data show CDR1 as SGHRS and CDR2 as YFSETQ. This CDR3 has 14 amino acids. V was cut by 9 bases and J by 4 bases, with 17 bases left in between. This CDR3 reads CATALGRAYNEQFF. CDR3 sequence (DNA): TGCGCCACCGCCCTTGGGCGAGCTTACAATGAGCAGTTCTTC.

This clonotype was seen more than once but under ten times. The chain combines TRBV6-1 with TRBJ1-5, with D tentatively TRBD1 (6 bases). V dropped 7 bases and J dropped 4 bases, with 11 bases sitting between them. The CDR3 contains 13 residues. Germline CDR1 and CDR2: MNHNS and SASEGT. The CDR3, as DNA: TGTGCCAGCAAGTATGGGACAAATCAGCCCCAGCATTTT. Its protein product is CASKYGTNQPQHF.

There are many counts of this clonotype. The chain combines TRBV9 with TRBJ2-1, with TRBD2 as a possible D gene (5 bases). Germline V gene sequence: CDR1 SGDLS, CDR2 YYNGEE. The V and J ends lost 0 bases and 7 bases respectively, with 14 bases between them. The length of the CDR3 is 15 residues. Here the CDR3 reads CASSVATGWRNEQFF. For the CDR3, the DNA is TGTGCCAGCAGCGTAGCTACTGGTTGGAGGAATGAGCAGTTCTTC.

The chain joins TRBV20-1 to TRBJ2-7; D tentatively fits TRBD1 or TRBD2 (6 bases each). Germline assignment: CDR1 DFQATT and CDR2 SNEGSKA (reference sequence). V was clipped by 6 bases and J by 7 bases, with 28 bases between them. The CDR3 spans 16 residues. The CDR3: CSAHDYLGGGLGEQYF. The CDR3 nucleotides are TGCAGTGCCCACGACTATTTGGGGGGCGGCTTGGGGGAGCAGTACTTC.

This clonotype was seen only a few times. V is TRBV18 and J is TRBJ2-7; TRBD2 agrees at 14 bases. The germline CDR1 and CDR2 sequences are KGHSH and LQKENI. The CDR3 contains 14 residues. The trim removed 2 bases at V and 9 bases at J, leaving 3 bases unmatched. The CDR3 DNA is TGTGCCAGCTCACCAGGGACTAGCGGGAGCGGGCAGTACTTC. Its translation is CASSPGTSGSGQYF.